This T cell receptor beta chain was observed in a study of shared T cell receptors in the human thymus. Only in-frame clones appear in the TCRdb table, and some are missing; sequencing was by immunoSEQ multiplex PCR. The repertoire holds hundreds of thousands of clones, with roughly 86% as singletons. Germline lookup yields CDR1 MNHEY and CDR2 SMNVEV (reference sequence). This CDR3 comprises 16 residues. After removal of 2 bases from V and 8 bases from J, the junction contained 11 bases not matched to a gene. These data were likewise used in another study, on human thymus T cells. That work states: From resections taken during corrective heart surgery, the thymus tissue was obtained. In thymic and blood repertoires alike, V and J usage looked biased.

Specimen: thymocytes. The chain links TRBV27 to TRBJ1-2, with TRBD1 identical over 10 bases. The source of this sequence is a boy younger than two with a congenital heart defect. CDR3 sequence (DNA): TGTGCCAGCAGTTTAACCCGGGACAGGGGAGGAGGCGGCTACACCTTC. It codes for CASSLTRDRGGGGYTF.